The 10 T cell receptor beta chains reported below all come from one sample, sequenced in a study of neurological immune-mediated disorders. TCRdb redid the calling of the 5' RACE reads with MiXCR, one entry per CDR3 protein. The sample includes under 70,000 distinct CDR3 sequences, roughly 3.5% of them seen just once. The sequenced sample consisted of PBMCs. Receptor source: an older woman with multiple sclerosis.

This clonotype appeared many times. The chain has TRBV7-9 and TRBJ2-1; no firm D call. Germline values: CDR1 SEHNR, CDR2 FQNEAQ (reference sequence). V lost 5 bases, J lost 6 bases, and 11 bases lay in between. This CDR3 contains 13 residues. DNA of the CDR3: TGTGCCAGCAGCCCACCGAGCTCCAATGAGCAGTTCTTC. As protein: CASSPPSSNEQFF. Filled out from reference TRBV7-9 and TRBJ2-1, the complete variable domain reads DTGVSQNPRHKITKRGQNVTFRCDPISEHNRLYWYRQTLGQGPEFLTYFQNEAQLEKSRLLSDRFSAERPKGSFSTLEIQRTEQGDSAMYLCASSPPSSNEQFFGPGTRLTVL.

In this sample, this clonotype turned up many times. The CDR3 region has the DNA TGTGCCAGCAGCTTGGCGCCAGGCCCTAATGAAAAACTGTTTTTT. As protein: CASSLAPGPNEKLFF. This chain connects TRBV5-5 to TRBJ1-4; D uncertain. Germline CDR1 reads SGHKS; CDR2 reads YYEKEE (reference sequence). This CDR3 is 15 amino acids long. V was shortened by 0 bases and J by 3 bases, with 9 bases between the two germline ends.

This clonotype was seen repeatedly, ten times or more. The gene calls are TRBV28 and TRBJ2-7; 13 bases match TRBD2. This CDR3 contains 15 residues. CDR1 is MDHEN, CDR2 SYDVKM, per germline. J was trimmed by 4 bases and V by 6 bases; bases with no gene match: 6. CDR3 in DNA: TGTGCCAGCAGCGCGGGACTAGCGGGATCGTACGAGCAGTACTTC. Its protein product is CASSAGLAGSYEQYF.

This clonotype was detected ten times or more. This chain connects TRBV5-1 to TRBJ1-2; TRBD1 agrees at 8 bases. The CDR3 runs to 14 residues. Germline loops: CDR1 SGHRS, CDR2 YFSETQ. Unmatched junction bases numbered 7, after V lost 5 bases and J lost 4 bases. Here the CDR3 DNA reads TGCGCCAGCAGATCACAGGGGGTTGGCTATGGCTACACCTTC. It is translated as CASRSQGVGYGYTF.

This clonotype is a singleton in its sample. The chain combines TRBV5-1 with TRBJ1-1; D may be TRBD1 (5 bases). The germline CDR1 and CDR2 sequences are SGHRS and YFSETQ. This CDR3 is 13 amino acids long. With 6 bases removed from V and 4 bases from J, the gap between germline ends came to 13 bases. The chain's CDR3 is CASTWTLGTEAFF. The CDR3 DNA follows: TGCGCCAGCACCTGGACATTGGGCACTGAAGCTTTCTTT.

This clonotype occurred a few times. J is TRBJ2-1 and V is TRBV28; D is uncertain. Germline values: CDR1 MDHEN, CDR2 SYDVKM. The V end was cut by 7 bases, the J end by 5 bases, with 6 bases between. The CDR3 is 11 amino acids. The CDR3 DNA sequence: TGTGCCAGCACCATAAACAATGAGCAGTTCTTC. This codes for CASTINNEQFF. Combining the CDR3 with reference TRBV28 and TRBJ2-1 gives the whole variable domain DVKVTQSSRYLVKRTGEKVFLECVQDMDHENMFWYRQDPGLGLRLIYFSYDVKMKEKGDIPEGYSVSREKKERFSLILESASTNQTSMYLCASTINNEQFFGPGTRLTVL.

This clonotype was found many times. This sequence joins TRBV28 and TRBJ2-3; tentative D call: TRBD2 (5 bases). Germline V CDR1 and CDR2: MDHEN, SYDVKM. The CDR3 contains 14 residues. With 7 bases removed from V and 0 bases from J, the gap between germline ends came to 11 bases. The DNA of the CDR3 is TGTGCCAGCATTCCTCGGGGTAGCACAGATACGCAGTATTTT. Residues: CASIPRGSTDTQYF. Looking up the rest from reference TRBV28 and TRBJ2-3 gives the full variable domain: DVKVTQSSRYLVKRTGEKVFLECVQDMDHENMFWYRQDPGLGLRLIYFSYDVKMKEKGDIPEGYSVSREKKERFSLILESASTNQTSMYLCASIPRGSTDTQYFGPGTRLTVL.

This clonotype was seen ten or more times. The J gene is TRBJ2-3, the V gene TRBV7-9; D might be TRBD1 (6 bases). The V and J ends lost 5 bases and 0 bases respectively, with 15 bases between them. The CDR3 has 16 residues. The V gene's germline CDR1 is SEHNR and CDR2 FQNEAQ (reference sequence). The CDR3 loop is CASSPTGISSTDTQYF. The CDR3 nucleotides are TGTGCCAGCAGCCCAACAGGGATATCTAGCACAGATACGCAGTATTTT.

This clonotype was observed at least ten times. The V and J genes are TRBV20-1 and TRBJ1-1, with D perhaps matching TRBD1 (6 bases). V lost 6 bases to trimming and J lost 8 bases, with 19 bases between them. The CDR3 covers 13 residues. Germline CDR1 is DFQATT and CDR2 is SNEGSKA (reference sequence). CDR3 sequence: CSASWAGTTEAFF. The CDR3 nucleotides read TGCAGTGCAAGTTGGGCCGGGACAACCGAAGCTTTCTTT.

With regard to this clonotype: Since a much larger clone is just one base distant, this may be a read error. The chain uses TRBV4-3 and TRBJ2-7, with TRBD1 matching 9 bases. The CDR3 totals 14 residues. J lost 7 bases, V lost 4 bases, and 8 bases had no gene match. Per the germline V gene, CDR1 is LGHNA and CDR2 is YSLEER. The DNA for the CDR3 is TGCGCCAGCAGCCGACGACAGGGGGTACAAGAGCAGTACTTC. It is translated as CASSRRQGVQEQYF.